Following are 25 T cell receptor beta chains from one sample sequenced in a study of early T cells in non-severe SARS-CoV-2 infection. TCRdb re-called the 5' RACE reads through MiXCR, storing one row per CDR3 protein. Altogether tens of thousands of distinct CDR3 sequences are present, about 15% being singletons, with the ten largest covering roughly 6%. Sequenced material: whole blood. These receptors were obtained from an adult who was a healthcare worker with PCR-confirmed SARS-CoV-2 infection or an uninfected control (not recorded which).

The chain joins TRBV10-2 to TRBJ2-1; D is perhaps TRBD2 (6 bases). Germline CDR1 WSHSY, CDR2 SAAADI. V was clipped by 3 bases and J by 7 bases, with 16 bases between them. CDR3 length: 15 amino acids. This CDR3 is CASSDRDLFLNEQFF. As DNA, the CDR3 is TGCGCCAGCAGTGACCGGGACTTGTTTTTGAATGAGCAGTTCTTC.

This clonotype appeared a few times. The CDR3 loop is CASSSPGQGSYEQYF. CDR3 bases: TGCGCCAGCAGCTCCCCGGGACAGGGATCCTACGAGCAGTACTTC. V is TRBV5-1 and J is TRBJ2-7, with 9 bases that match TRBD1. Trimming at V came to 3 bases and at J to 1 base, leaving 5 bases not matched to a gene. Germline V lookup: CDR1 SGHRS, CDR2 YFSETQ. The CDR3 consists of 15 residues.

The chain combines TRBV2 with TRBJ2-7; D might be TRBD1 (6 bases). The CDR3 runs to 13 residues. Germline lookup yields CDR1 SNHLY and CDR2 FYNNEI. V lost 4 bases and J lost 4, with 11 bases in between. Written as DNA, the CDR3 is TGTGCCAGCAGTGGTAAACAGGGATACGAGCAGTACTTC. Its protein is CASSGKQGYEQYF.

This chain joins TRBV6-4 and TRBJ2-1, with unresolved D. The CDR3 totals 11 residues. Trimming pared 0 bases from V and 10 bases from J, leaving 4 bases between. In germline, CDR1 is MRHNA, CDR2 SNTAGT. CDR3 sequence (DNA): TGTGCCAGCAGTGACTCTGGAGAGCAGTTCTTC. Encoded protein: CASSDSGEQFF.

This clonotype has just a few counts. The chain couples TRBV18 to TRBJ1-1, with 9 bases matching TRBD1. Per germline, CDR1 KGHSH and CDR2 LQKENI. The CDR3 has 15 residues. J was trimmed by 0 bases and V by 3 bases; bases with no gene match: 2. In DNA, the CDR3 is TGTGCCAGCTCACCCACAGGGGGCATGAACACTGAAGCTTTCTTT. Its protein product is CASSPTGGMNTEAFF.

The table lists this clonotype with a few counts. Here the CDR3 DNA reads TGTGCCAGCAGTACAGGGGGCGCGGGTGAAAACTATGGCTACACCTTC. It translates to CASSTGGAGENYGYTF. The chain combines TRBV6-1 with TRBJ1-2; TRBD1 matches at 9 bases. Germline V CDR1 and CDR2: MNHNS, SASEGT. This CDR3 is 16 amino acids long. V lost 5 bases, J lost 2 bases, and 9 bases stayed unmatched.

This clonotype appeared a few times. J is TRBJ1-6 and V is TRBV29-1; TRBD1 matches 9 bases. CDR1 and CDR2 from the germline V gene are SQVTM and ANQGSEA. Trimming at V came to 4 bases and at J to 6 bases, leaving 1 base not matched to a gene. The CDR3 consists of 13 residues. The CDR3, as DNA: TGCAGCGTTGCGACAGGGGGTAATTCACCCCTCCACTTT. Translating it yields CSVATGGNSPLHF.

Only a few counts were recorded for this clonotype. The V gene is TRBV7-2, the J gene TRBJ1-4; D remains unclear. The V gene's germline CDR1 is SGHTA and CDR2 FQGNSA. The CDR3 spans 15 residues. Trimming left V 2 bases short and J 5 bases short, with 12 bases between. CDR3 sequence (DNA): TGTGCCAGCAGCTTAAACCGGCAGGCAAATGAAAAACTGTTTTTT. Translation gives CASSLNRQANEKLFF. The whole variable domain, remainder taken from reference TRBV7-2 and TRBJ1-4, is GAGVSQSPSNKVTEKGKDVELRCDPISGHTALYWYRQSLGQGLEFLIYFQGNSAPDKSGLPSDRFSAERTGGSVSTLTIQRTQQEDSAVYLCASSLNRQANEKLFFGSGTQLSVL.

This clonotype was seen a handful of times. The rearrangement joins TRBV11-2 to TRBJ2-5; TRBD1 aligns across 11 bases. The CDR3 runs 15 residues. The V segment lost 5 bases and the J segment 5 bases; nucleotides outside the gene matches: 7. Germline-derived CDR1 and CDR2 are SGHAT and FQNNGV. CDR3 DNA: TGTGCCAGCAGCCGGACAGGGGGCGTCTTGGAGACCCAGTACTTC. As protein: CASSRTGGVLETQYF.

The CDR3 sequence is CASRGGENTGELFF. CDR3 nucleotide sequence: TGTGCCAGCAGAGGGGGCGAGAACACCGGGGAGCTGTTTTTT. The rearrangement uses TRBV6-4 and TRBJ2-2, with TRBD1 matching over 7 bases. Germline CDR1 MRHNA, CDR2 SNTAGT. The CDR3 totals 14 residues. Trimming took 6 bases from V and 1 from J; bases not matched to a gene: 2.

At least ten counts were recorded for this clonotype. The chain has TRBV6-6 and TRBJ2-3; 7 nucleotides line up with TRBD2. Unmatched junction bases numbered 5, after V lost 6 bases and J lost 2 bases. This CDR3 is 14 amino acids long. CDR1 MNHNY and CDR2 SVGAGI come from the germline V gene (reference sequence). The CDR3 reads CASRKGTTTDTQYF. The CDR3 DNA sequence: TGTGCCAGCAGAAAGGGGACTACCACAGATACGCAGTATTTT.

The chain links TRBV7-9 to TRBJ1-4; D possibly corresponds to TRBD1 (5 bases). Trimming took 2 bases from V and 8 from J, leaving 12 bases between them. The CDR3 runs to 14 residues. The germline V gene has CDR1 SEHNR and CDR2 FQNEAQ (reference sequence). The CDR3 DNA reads TGTGCCAGCAGCTTAAGAGGGGAAAAGGAAAAACTGTTTTTT. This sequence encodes CASSLRGEKEKLFF.

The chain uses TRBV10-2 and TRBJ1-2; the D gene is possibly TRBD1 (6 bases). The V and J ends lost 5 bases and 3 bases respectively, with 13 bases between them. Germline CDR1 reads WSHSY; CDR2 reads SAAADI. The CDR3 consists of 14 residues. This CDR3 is CASSWGGEDYGYTF. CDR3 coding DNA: TGCGCCAGCAGTTGGGGGGGCGAGGACTATGGCTACACCTTC.

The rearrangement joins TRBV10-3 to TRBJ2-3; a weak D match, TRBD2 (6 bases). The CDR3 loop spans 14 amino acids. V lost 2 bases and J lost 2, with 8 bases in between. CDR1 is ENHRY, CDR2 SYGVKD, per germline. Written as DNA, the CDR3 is TGTGCCATCAGTGAGGCGGGGAACACAGATACGCAGTATTTT. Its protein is CAISEAGNTDTQYF.

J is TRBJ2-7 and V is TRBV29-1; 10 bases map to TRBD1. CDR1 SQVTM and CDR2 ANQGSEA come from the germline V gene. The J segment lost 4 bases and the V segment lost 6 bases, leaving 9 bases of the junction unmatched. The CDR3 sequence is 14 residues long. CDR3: CSVESRDRGYEQYF. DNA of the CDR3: TGCAGCGTGGAAAGCCGGGACAGGGGTTACGAGCAGTACTTC.

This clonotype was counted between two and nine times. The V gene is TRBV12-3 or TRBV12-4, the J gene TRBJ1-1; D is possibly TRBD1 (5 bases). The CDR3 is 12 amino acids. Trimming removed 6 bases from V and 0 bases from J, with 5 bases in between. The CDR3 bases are TGTGCCAGCAGCAGGGTGAACACTGAAGCTTTCTTT. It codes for CASSRVNTEAFF.

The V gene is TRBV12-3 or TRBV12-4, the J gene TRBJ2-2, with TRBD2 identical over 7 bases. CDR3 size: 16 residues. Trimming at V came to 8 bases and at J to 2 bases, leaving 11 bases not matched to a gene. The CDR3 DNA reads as TGTGCCAGCGACGGCGGGGCTAGCGGAAACACCGGGGAGCTGTTTTTT. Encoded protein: CASDGGASGNTGELFF.

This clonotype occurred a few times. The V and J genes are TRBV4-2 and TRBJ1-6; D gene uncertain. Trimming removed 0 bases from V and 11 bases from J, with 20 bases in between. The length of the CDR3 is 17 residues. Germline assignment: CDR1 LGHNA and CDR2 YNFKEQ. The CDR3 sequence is CASSQDPPGSRAAPLHF. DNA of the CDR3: TGTGCCAGCAGCCAAGACCCACCCGGCTCTCGGGCGGCACCCCTCCACTTT.

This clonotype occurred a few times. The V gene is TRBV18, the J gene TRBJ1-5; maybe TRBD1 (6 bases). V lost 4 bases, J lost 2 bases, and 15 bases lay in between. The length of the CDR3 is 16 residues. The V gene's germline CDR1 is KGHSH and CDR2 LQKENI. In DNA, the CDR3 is TGTGCCAGCTCACTGTACAGGGACGCTGGCAATCAGCCCCAGCATTTT. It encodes CASSLYRDAGNQPQHF.

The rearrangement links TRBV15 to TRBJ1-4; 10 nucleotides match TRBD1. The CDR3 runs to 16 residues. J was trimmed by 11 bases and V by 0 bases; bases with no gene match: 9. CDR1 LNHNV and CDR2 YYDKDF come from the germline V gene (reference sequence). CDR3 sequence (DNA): TGTGCCACCAGCAGAGATCGGGGGACAGGGGAATTTAAACTGTTTTTT. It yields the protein CATSRDRGTGEFKLFF.

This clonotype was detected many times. CDR3 coding DNA: TGTGCCAGTAGTACAACCCGGACTGTCCAGCAAGAGACCCAGTACTTC. Its protein is CASSTTRTVQQETQYF. V usage is TRBV19 and J usage is TRBJ2-5, with a possible D match to TRBD2 (5 bases). This CDR3 region has 16 residues. The germline CDR1 and CDR2 sequences are LNHDA and SQIVND (reference sequence). Trimming shortened V by 4 bases and J by 2 bases, and 17 bases separated the two germline ends.

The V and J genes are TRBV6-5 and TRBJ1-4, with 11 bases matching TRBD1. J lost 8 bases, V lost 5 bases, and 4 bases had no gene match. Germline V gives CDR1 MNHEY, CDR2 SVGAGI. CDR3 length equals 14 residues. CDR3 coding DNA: TGTGCCAGCAGTGACCGGGACAGGGGGGAAAAACTGTTTTTT. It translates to CASSDRDRGEKLFF.

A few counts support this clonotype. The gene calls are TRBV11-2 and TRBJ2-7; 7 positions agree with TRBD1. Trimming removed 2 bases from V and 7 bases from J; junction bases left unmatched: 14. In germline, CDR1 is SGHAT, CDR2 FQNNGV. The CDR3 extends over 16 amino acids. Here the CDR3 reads CASSLFPETGLQEQYF. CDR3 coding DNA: TGTGCCAGCAGCTTATTTCCCGAGACAGGGCTCCAGGAGCAGTACTTC.

CDR3 nucleotide sequence: TGCAGCGTAACTAGCGAAGCTACCGGGGAGCTGTTTTTT. This sequence encodes CSVTSEATGELFF. The V gene is TRBV29-1, the J gene TRBJ2-2; 7 nucleotides align to TRBD2. The CDR3 covers 13 residues. Losses at the gene ends were 6 bases for V and 5 bases for J; bases not matched to a gene: 6. Germline CDR1 SQVTM, CDR2 ANQGSEA.

DNA for the CDR3: TGTGCCAGCAACCGGGGGGGCCGGTACAATGAGCAGTTCTTC. Translation: CASNRGGRYNEQFF. The chain employs TRBV27 and TRBJ2-1, with TRBD2 identical over 8 bases. CDR3 length: 14 amino acids. Germline CDR1 MNHEY, CDR2 SMNVEV (reference sequence). The junction had 6 bases not matched to a gene; V was cut back by 7 bases and J by 4 bases.